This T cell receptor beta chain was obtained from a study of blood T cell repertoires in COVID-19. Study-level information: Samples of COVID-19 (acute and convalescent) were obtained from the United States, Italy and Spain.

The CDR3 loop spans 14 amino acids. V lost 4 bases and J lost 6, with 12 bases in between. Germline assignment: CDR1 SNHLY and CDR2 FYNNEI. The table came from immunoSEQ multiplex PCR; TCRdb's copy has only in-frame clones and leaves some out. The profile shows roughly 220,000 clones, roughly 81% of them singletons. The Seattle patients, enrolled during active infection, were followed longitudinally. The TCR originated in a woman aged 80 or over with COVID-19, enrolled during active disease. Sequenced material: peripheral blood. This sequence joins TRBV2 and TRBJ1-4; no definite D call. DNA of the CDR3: TGTGCCAGCAGTGGAGCCCTGGCGGATGAAAAACTGTTTTTT. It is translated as CASSGALADEKLFF.